Presented here are 10 T cell receptor beta chains from one specimen sequenced in a study of control samples from healthy donors and cancer patients. Produced via immunoSEQ multiplex PCR; TCRdb's table is partial and in-frame only. The data contain tens of thousands of clones, 91% of them singletons. The source material was blood. The receptors were sampled from a man aged 25-45 years in good health.

V is TRBV6-5 and J is TRBJ1-2; D remains unclear. The CDR3 extends over 13 amino acids. Trimming cost V 7 bases and J 3 bases, with 12 bases left between them. In germline, CDR1 is MNHEY, CDR2 SVGAGI. The CDR3 spells CASIGQHHYGYTF. The CDR3 region has the DNA TGTGCCAGCATTGGCCAGCATCACTATGGCTACACCTTC.

CDR3 bases: TGTGCCAGCTCACCACGAGGACGTAGCGGGACAAAACAAGAGACCCAGTACTTC. Its translation: CASSPRGRSGTKQETQYF. This chain links TRBV18 with TRBJ2-5; TRBD2 matches at 8 bases. Germline V gives CDR1 KGHSH, CDR2 LQKENI. The CDR3 is 18 residues long. V trimming: 1 base; J trimming: 2 bases; junction bases outside the gene matches: 12.

This chain joins TRBV6-1 and TRBJ2-2, with TRBD2 matching 7 bases. The CDR3 runs to 16 residues. Per germline, CDR1 MNHNS and CDR2 SASEGT. Trimming took 0 bases from V and 5 from J; bases not matched to a gene: 6. The CDR3 sequence is CASSEASTSRTGELFF. CDR3 DNA: TGTGCCAGCAGTGAAGCGTCGACTAGCAGAACCGGGGAGCTGTTTTTT.

This clone was seen only once. V usage is TRBV3-1 (or the pseudogene TRBV3-2) and J usage is TRBJ2-1; 10 bases match TRBD2. CDR1 is LGHDT and CDR2 is YNNKEL in the germline V gene (reference sequence). CDR3 size: 14 residues. Trimming took 6 bases from V and 5 from J; bases not matched to a gene: 4. The CDR3 sequence is CASRQLAGDNEQFF. CDR3 DNA sequence: TGTGCCAGCAGACAGCTAGCGGGAGACAATGAGCAGTTCTTC.

This clone has just one count. The chain carries TRBV5-4 and TRBJ1-2; TRBD1 agrees at 8 bases. Trimming took 4 bases from V and 5 from J; bases not matched to a gene: 4. This CDR3 is 13 amino acids long. CDR1 and CDR2 from the germline V gene are SGHNT and YYREEE (reference sequence). CDR3 coding DNA: TGTGCCAGCAGCCCGGACAGGGCGTATGGCTACACCTTC. It specifies CASSPDRAYGYTF.

The rearrangement uses TRBV3-1 (or the pseudogene TRBV3-2) and TRBJ1-6, with TRBD1 matching over 9 bases. The CDR3 is 20 residues long. The J segment lost 4 bases and the V segment lost 3 bases, leaving 16 bases of the junction unmatched. Germline V gene sequence: CDR1 LGHDT, CDR2 YNNKEL (reference sequence). CDR3 bases: TGTGCCAGCAGCCATTTATCTTCGGGGACAGGGTCGCGGTATAATTCACCCCTCCACTTT. The encoded protein is CASSHLSSGTGSRYNSPLHF.

The table lists this clone with a count of one. The chain couples TRBV30 to TRBJ1-1, with D maybe TRBD1 (5 bases). This CDR3 has 15 amino acids. V gave up 5 bases and J gave up 2 bases, with 18 bases separating them. CDR1 GTSNPN and CDR2 SVGIG come from the germline V gene (reference sequence). The CDR3 DNA sequence: TGTGCCTGGGGGAACCTGGGGCCAGTTAACACTGAAGCTTTCTTT. Translated: CAWGNLGPVNTEAFF.

J is TRBJ2-7 and V is TRBV6-5; D not resolved. Trimming left V 0 bases short and J 2 bases short, with 14 bases between. Germline V gives CDR1 MNHEY, CDR2 SVGAGI. This CDR3 spans 16 amino acids. The CDR3 is CASSYSAVRTPYEQYF. The CDR3 nucleotides are TGTGCCAGCAGTTACTCGGCAGTCCGAACCCCCTACGAGCAGTACTTC.

The chain carries TRBV6-4 and TRBJ2-3; D ambiguous. V was shortened by 3 bases and J by 7 bases, with 11 bases between the two germline ends. The CDR3 contains 13 residues. Germline values: CDR1 MRHNA, CDR2 SNTAGT. This chain's CDR3 is CASSEQPKNTQYF. CDR3 nucleotide sequence: TGTGCCAGCAGTGAGCAGCCCAAGAATACGCAGTATTTT.

This clone was seen more than once but under ten times. The chain joins TRBV27 to TRBJ2-2; TRBD2 agrees at 9 bases. The CDR3 is 15 amino acids. The germline CDR1 and CDR2 sequences are MNHEY and SMNVEV (reference sequence). Germline trimming cut 3 bases from V and 6 bases from J; bases unmatched to any gene: 5. The CDR3 region is CASSFSGSPPGELFF. CDR3 in DNA: TGTGCCAGCAGTTTTAGCGGGAGTCCCCCCGGGGAGCTGTTTTTT.